These 30 T cell receptor beta chains were all obtained from the same sample, sequenced in a study of CXCR3 chemokines and chemotherapy response in bladder cancer. TCRdb redid the calling of the PCR reads with MiXCR, one entry per CDR3 protein. The top ten hold roughly 25% of the sample, which has approximately 13,000 distinct CDR3 sequences, about an eighth seen once. This material was acquired from a patient whose treatment included neoadjuvant chemotherapy. These receptors came from a human donor with bladder cancer that did not respond to neoadjuvant chemotherapy.

To note about this clonotype: It differs at one base from a far larger clone, so likely a read error. The rearrangement uses TRBV6-2 or TRBV6-3 and TRBJ2-3; 13 bases align to TRBD2. From germline, CDR1 is MNHEY and CDR2 SVGEGT. The CDR3 sequence is 17 residues long. The CDR3 DNA follows: TGTGCCAGCAGTTACCAGACTAGCGGGGGGTCCACAGATACGAAGTATTTT. Its translation: CASSYQTSGGSTDTKYF.

This clonotype occurred many times. V and J are TRBV5-4 and TRBJ2-5, with 9 bases identical to TRBD1. CDR1 and CDR2 (germline): SGHNT, YYREEE (reference sequence). J lost 4 bases, V lost 6 bases, and 10 bases had no gene match. The CDR3 is made up of 15 amino acids. CDR3 region: CASTLRQGGRETQYF. In DNA, the CDR3 is TGTGCCAGCACTTTGAGACAGGGGGGTAGAGAGACCCAGTACTTC.

As to this clonotype: A much larger clone differs by one base, so this may be a read error. J is TRBJ2-3 and V is TRBV9; D remains unclear. Per the germline V gene, CDR1 is SGDLS and CDR2 is YYNGEE. CDR3 length: 14 residues. The V end lost 3 bases, the J end lost 8 bases, and 16 bases lay between the germline ends. The CDR3 here is CASSAPTPCGTQYF. The CDR3 bases are TGTGCCAGCAGCGCCCCGACCCCTTGTGGTACGCAGTATTTT.

This clonotype is judged medium-sized. The chain links TRBV6-5 to TRBJ2-5; TRBD1 agrees at 7 bases. The CDR3 sequence is 13 residues long. Germline V CDR1 and CDR2: MNHEY, SVGAGI. After removal of 5 bases from V and 4 bases from J, the junction contained 4 bases not matched to a gene. This CDR3 reads CASSRDSLETQYF. The CDR3 DNA sequence: TGTGCCAGCAGTCGGGACAGCTTAGAGACCCAGTACTTC.

Only a few counts were recorded for this clonotype. This sequence joins TRBV25-1 and TRBJ2-1; tentatively, D is TRBD2 (6 bases). Germline CDR1 reads MGHDK; CDR2 reads SYGVNS. This CDR3 is 14 amino acids long. V lost 6 bases and J lost 9, with 18 bases in between. The CDR3 reads CASSGTGLGGEQFF. The CDR3 region has the DNA TGTGCCAGCAGCGGGACGGGACTGGGTGGTGAGCAGTTCTTC.

This clonotype occurred a few times. This chain links TRBV5-6 with TRBJ1-4; TRBD1 might be the D (6 bases). With 4 bases removed from V and 5 bases from J, the gap between germline ends came to 12 bases. Looked up from germline, CDR1 is SGHDT and CDR2 is YYEEEE. The CDR3 sequence is 14 residues long. The CDR3 loop is CASSPDRRNEKLFF. Here the CDR3 DNA reads TGTGCCAGCAGCCCGGACAGAAGGAATGAAAAACTGTTTTTT.

This clonotype came up many times. V and J are TRBV5-4 and TRBJ1-6; no reliable D call. The CDR3 has 14 amino acids. V lost 4 bases to trimming and J lost 8 bases, with 13 bases between them. Germline CDR1 and CDR2: SGHNT and YYREEE (reference sequence). The CDR3 coding sequence is TGTGCCAGCAGCCCAGACCTGGCAGATTCACCCCTCCACTTT. Its protein is CASSPDLADSPLHF.

This sequence joins TRBV5-4 and TRBJ1-2, with D possibly matching TRBD1 (5 bases). The CDR3 length is 13 residues. The V gene lost 2 bases and the J gene lost 2 bases, with 7 bases spanning the gap. CDR1 is SGHNT, CDR2 YYREEE, per germline (reference sequence). CDR3 sequence (DNA): TGTGCCAGCAGCTTTGGGGGGAACTATGGCTACACCTTC. Its protein product is CASSFGGNYGYTF.

The sample holds many counts of this clonotype. The V gene is TRBV6-2 or TRBV6-3, the J gene TRBJ2-1; TRBD1 might be the D (6 bases). Germline values: CDR1 MNHEY, CDR2 SVGEGT. The CDR3 is 13 residues long. The V end lost 6 bases, the J end lost 3 bases, and 9 bases lay between the germline ends. CDR3 loop: CASRGQNYNEQFF. The CDR3 DNA reads as TGTGCCAGCAGAGGACAGAACTACAATGAGCAGTTCTTC.

This clonotype was seen ten or more times. The genes are TRBV6-5 and TRBJ2-7, with 8 nucleotides matching TRBD2. Unmatched junction bases numbered 9, after V lost 5 bases and J lost 3 bases. The germline CDR1 and CDR2 sequences are MNHEY and SVGAGI. This CDR3 comprises 15 residues. The CDR3 DNA is TGTGCCAGCAGTCTTTATAGCGGGGCCCACTACGAGCAGTACTTC. Its protein product is CASSLYSGAHYEQYF.

This clonotype was counted many times. V gene TRBV7-9 combines with J gene TRBJ1-1, with D uncertain. Germline V gene sequence: CDR1 SEHNR, CDR2 FQNEAQ (reference sequence). V was trimmed by 1 base and J by 2 bases, leaving 2 bases between them. This CDR3 spans 12 amino acids. DNA for the CDR3: TGTGCCAGCAGCTTAGAAAACACTGAAGCTTTCTTT. Translation: CASSLENTEAFF.

This clonotype is labeled medium-sized (0.01 to 0.1%). The rearrangement links TRBV19 to TRBJ1-2; D is unclear. With 5 bases removed from V and 5 bases from J, the gap between germline ends came to 18 bases. The length of the CDR3 is 15 residues. Germline lookup yields CDR1 LNHDA and CDR2 SQIVND (reference sequence). The chain's CDR3 is CASSLAGTTWYGYTF. CDR3 coding DNA: TGTGCCAGTAGTTTGGCAGGTACGACCTGGTATGGCTACACCTTC.

Ten or more counts support this clonotype. This CDR3 is CASSSADGIYEQYF. CDR3 DNA: TGTGCCAGCAGCTCTGCGGACGGAATCTACGAGCAGTACTTC. The chain joins TRBV5-4 to TRBJ2-7; D is unclear. Germline V gives CDR1 SGHNT, CDR2 YYREEE (reference sequence). Trimming cost V 3 bases and J 3 bases, with 13 bases left between them. This CDR3 contains 14 residues.

This clonotype was seen many times. One junction end does not reproduce the germline sequence, and a read error may be involved. This chain connects TRBV6-5 to TRBJ2-5; perhaps TRBD1 as D (6 bases). This CDR3 comprises 14 residues. Germline V lookup: CDR1 MNHEY, CDR2 SVGAGI. The CDR3 DNA is TGTGTCAGCAGTTCCTGGGACACGCAAGAGACCCAGTACTTC. Translating gives CVSSSWDTQETQYF.

The table lists this clonotype with many counts. The V call is TRBV7-2, the J call TRBJ2-3; D possibly corresponds to TRBD2 (6 bases). Per the germline V gene, CDR1 is SGHTA and CDR2 is FQGNSA. Trimming shortened V by 2 bases and J by 5 bases, and 8 bases separated the two germline ends. The length of the CDR3 is 13 residues. As DNA, the CDR3 is TGTGCCAGCAGCTTAACCGGGGGAGATACGCAGTATTTT. It translates to CASSLTGGDTQYF.

Ten or more counts support this clonotype. The chain uses TRBV12-3 or TRBV12-4 and TRBJ1-1; no clear D. V was cut by 3 bases and J by 5 bases, with 7 bases left in between. The CDR3 length is 12 residues. This chain's CDR3 is CASSLEGTEAFF. The CDR3 nucleotides read TGTGCCAGCAGTTTGGAAGGGACTGAAGCTTTCTTT.

This clonotype was counted many times. V is TRBV15 and J is TRBJ1-2; 9 bases agree with TRBD1. CDR3 length: 18 amino acids. After removal of 0 bases from V and 8 bases from J, the junction contained 16 bases not matched to a gene. Germline V gene data show CDR1 as LNHNV and CDR2 as YYDKDF (reference sequence). The CDR3 here is CATSRDRITGTGRGGYTF. The CDR3 DNA follows: TGTGCCACCAGCAGAGATAGGATTACCGGGACAGGGAGAGGGGGCTACACCTTC.

This clonotype was counted at least ten times. The V gene is TRBV6-2 or TRBV6-3, the J gene TRBJ1-3, with D unresolved. The length of the CDR3 is 17 residues. The germline V gene encodes CDR1 MNHEY and CDR2 SVGEGT. Trimming pared 8 bases from V and 0 bases from J, leaving 20 bases between. CDR3 sequence: CASPSTGPQISGNTIYF. DNA of the CDR3: TGTGCCAGCCCGTCCACCGGCCCACAGATCTCTGGAAACACCATATATTTT.

This clonotype occurred many times. This chain links TRBV19 with TRBJ1-5; D is uncertain. Deletions cut 5 bases from V and 6 bases from J, with 8 bases between. This CDR3 is 12 amino acids long. Germline-derived CDR1 and CDR2 are LNHDA and SQIVND (reference sequence). CDR3 sequence (DNA): TGTGCCAGTAGTTCGACACGTCAGCCCCAGCATTTT. It encodes CASSSTRQPQHF.

As to this clonotype: Lacking the conserved final phenylalanine or tryptophan, this CDR3 likely reflects a read error. The limits of the CDR3 on the DNA are not certain, so only TCRdb's listed CDR3 is given. This chain joins TRBV25-1 and TRBJ2-7; the D segment call TRBD2 is taken from the table without a DNA check. Germline V CDR1 and CDR2: MGHDK, SYGVNS. Counting both end residues, the CDR3 totals 10 amino acids. The CDR3 loop reads CASSGGGSPR.

This clonotype was seen many times. The CDR3 DNA reads as TGTGCCAGCAGTTTGTGGGACCCTACCACAGATACGCAGTATTTT. It yields the protein CASSLWDPTTDTQYF. V and J are TRBV27 and TRBJ2-3; D might be TRBD1 or TRBD2, each matching 5 bases. This CDR3 comprises 15 residues. Trimming cost V 3 bases and J 2 bases, with 12 bases left between them. The germline gives CDR1 MNHEY, CDR2 SMNVEV (reference sequence).

The V call is TRBV7-9, the J call TRBJ1-2, with a possible D match to TRBD1 (6 bases). The germline gives CDR1 SEHNR, CDR2 FQNEAQ (reference sequence). Trimming removed 1 base from V and 8 bases from J, with 14 bases in between. The CDR3 runs 14 residues. DNA for the CDR3: TGTGCCAGCAGCTTAGGGGGGCAAGTTCTGGGCTACACCTTC. Translation: CASSLGGQVLGYTF.

This clonotype has at least ten counts. The V and J genes are TRBV6-5 and TRBJ1-2; TRBD1 aligns across 9 bases. Germline CDR1 and CDR2: MNHEY and SVGAGI. This CDR3 has 18 residues. With V trimmed by 5 bases and J by 6 bases, 19 bases remained unmatched. CDR3 bases: TGTGCCAGCAGTAAGCCGGGACAGGGAGGTTTGGGCAGGGATGGCTACACCTTC. As protein: CASSKPGQGGLGRDGYTF.

This clonotype was found many times. This rearrangement joins TRBV28 to TRBJ1-6; no reliable D call. Per the germline V gene, CDR1 is MDHEN and CDR2 is SYDVKM. The CDR3 contains 15 residues. With 6 bases removed from V and 12 bases from J, the gap between germline ends came to 21 bases. CDR3 loop: CASSYYGEGGVPLHF. Here the CDR3 DNA reads TGTGCCAGCAGCTACTACGGGGAGGGCGGGGTACCCCTCCACTTT.

This clonotype was seen only once. The V gene is TRBV20-1, the J gene TRBJ1-3; TRBD1 might be the D (5 bases). Looked up from germline, CDR1 is DFQATT and CDR2 is SNEGSKA (reference sequence). This CDR3 has 15 amino acids. Deletions cut 7 bases from V and 0 bases from J, with 16 bases between. CDR3 nucleotide sequence: TGCAGTGGCAGGGAGGGCCCCCTCTCTGGAAACACCATATATTTT. Translation: CSGREGPLSGNTIYF.

This clonotype was observed a few times. The chain is built from TRBV11-3 and TRBJ1-1; D unclear. This CDR3 has 14 residues. The V and J ends lost 3 bases and 4 bases respectively, with 12 bases between them. The germline gives CDR1 SGHNT, CDR2 YENEEA. The DNA for the CDR3 is TGTGCCAGCAGCTTGGGCCTTAGCAGCACTGAAGCTTTCTTT. This codes for CASSLGLSSTEAFF.

There are many counts of this clonotype. The chain carries TRBV7-9 and TRBJ2-2; D may match TRBD1 or TRBD2 (6 bases each). Germline CDR1 reads SEHNR; CDR2 reads FQNEAQ (reference sequence). V gave up 4 bases and J gave up 5 bases, with 17 bases separating them. This CDR3 has 16 residues. The CDR3 is CASSSRGGTGTGELFF. The CDR3 DNA reads TGTGCCAGCAGCTCCAGAGGGGGGACGGGGACCGGGGAGCTGTTTTTT. The entire variable domain, with the rest obtained from reference TRBV7-9 and TRBJ2-2, is as follows: DTGVSQNPRHKITKRGQNVTFRCDPISEHNRLYWYRQTLGQGPEFLTYFQNEAQLEKSRLLSDRFSAERPKGSFSTLEIQRTEQGDSAMYLCASSSRGGTGTGELFFGEGSRLTVL.

The chain uses TRBV6-5 and TRBJ1-2, with 7 bases fitting TRBD1. This CDR3 is 15 amino acids long. Unmatched junction bases numbered 9, after V lost 2 bases and J lost 6 bases. Germline V gives CDR1 MNHEY, CDR2 SVGAGI. The CDR3 nucleotides read TGTGCCAGCAGTTACCACAGGGGACGGAACGATGGCTACACCTTC. It is translated as CASSYHRGRNDGYTF.

This clonotype was detected many times. V usage is TRBV6-5 and J usage is TRBJ1-1; D uncertain. The CDR3 runs to 12 residues. V was shortened by 6 bases and J by 1 base, with 6 bases between the two germline ends. CDR1 and CDR2 from the germline V gene are MNHEY and SVGAGI. The CDR3 sequence: CASRRANTEAFF. The CDR3 DNA follows: TGTGCCAGCAGGCGGGCGAACACTGAAGCTTTCTTT.

This clonotype appeared many times. J is TRBJ2-5 and V is TRBV24-1; the D call may be TRBD1 or TRBD2 (5 bases each). This CDR3 has 13 amino acids. V lost 5 bases and J lost 4, with 10 bases in between. In germline, CDR1 is KGHDR, CDR2 SFDVKD. CDR3 region: CATSGEGLETQYF. In DNA form, the CDR3 reads TGTGCCACCAGTGGCGAGGGGCTAGAGACCCAGTACTTC.